This T cell receptor (beta chain) was found in a study of cytomegalovirus exposure and HLA in healthy donors. Study-level points and caveats: TCR beta chain V- and J-gene trimming was linked, in a later analysis, to a missense variant in DCLRE1C. Roughly uniform sequencing depth across donors was assumed, possibly incorrectly.

Healthy bone marrow donors made up the donor group. Note on this clone: As yet, its antigen is unknown.

PCR used 60 Vbeta primers and 13 Jbeta primers. Data came from immunoSEQ multiplex PCR; TCRdb stores just in-frame clones and leaves some out. The listing contains approximately 92,000 clones. Sequencing was done on a sample of PBMCs. This TCR was recovered from a woman in her twenties or thirties in good health and CMV-seronegative.

CDR3 DNA: TGCGCCAGCACCCACAAGAGCGGGAGGATCACCGGGGAGCTGTTTTTT. Translation gives CASTHKSGRITGELFF. V usage is TRBV10-1 and J usage is TRBJ2-2; 9 bases are a match to TRBD2. Germline V gives CDR1 WNHNN, CDR2 SYGVQD (reference sequence). This CDR3 has 16 amino acids. Germline trimming cut 7 bases from V and 4 bases from J; bases unmatched to any gene: 10.